A single sample is the source of the 25 T cell receptor beta chains below, sequenced in a study of Graves' ophthalmopathy and Graves' hyperthyroidism. TCR beta CDR3 amplification used RNA transcripts. HTBI primers were employed in first-round RT-PCR, then a second-round multiplex PCR followed. MiXCR, run by TCRdb on the multiplex PCR reads, gives a single entry per CDR3 protein. The table shows about 590,000 distinct CDR3 sequences, with just under 40% occurring only once. The source material was peripheral blood or thyroid tissue (not recorded which). The receptors stem from an adult man with Graves' hyperthyroidism.

The chain carries TRBV6-1 and TRBJ1-3, with D perhaps TRBD1 (6 bases). The CDR3 is made up of 16 amino acids. V was clipped by 6 bases and J by 0 bases, with 15 bases between them. Germline V gene sequence: CDR1 MNHNS, CDR2 SASEGT. The CDR3, as DNA: TGTGCCAGCAGCCAAGGGGGGGGTTACTCTGGAAACACCATATATTTT. Residues: CASSQGGGYSGNTIYF.

The chain links TRBV14 to TRBJ1-1, with 9 bases matching TRBD1. Trimming took 1 base from V and 5 from J; bases not matched to a gene: 20. The CDR3 consists of 20 residues. Germline CDR1 SGHDN, CDR2 FVKESK. The CDR3: CASSQGGDRVWVGEVTEAFF. CDR3 nucleotide sequence: TGTGCCAGCAGCCAAGGAGGGGACAGGGTTTGGGTTGGTGAGGTGACTGAAGCTTTCTTT.

The chain is built from TRBV29-1 and TRBJ2-7; D is unclear. CDR1 and CDR2 (germline): SQVTM, ANQGSEA. This CDR3 has 13 residues. With 1 base removed from V and 7 bases from J, the gap between germline ends came to 14 bases. Here the CDR3 DNA reads TGCAGCGTTGAAGGTCCCAGGCGAAATGAGCAGTACTTC. Translation gives CSVEGPRRNEQYF.

With respect to this clonotype: A much larger clone lies a single base off, so this may be a read error. This sequence joins TRBV20-1 and TRBJ2-7, with 8 bases fitting TRBD2. The CDR3 spans 15 residues. Trimming cost V 4 bases and J 1 base; bases outside gene matches: 9. CDR1 is DFQATT and CDR2 is SNEGSKA in the germline V gene (reference sequence). The CDR3 DNA reads TGCAGTGCTACCCACGGCGGGAGGCCTTCCTACGAGCAGTACTTC. It codes for CSATHGGRPSYEQYF.

This clonotype was found many times. The rearrangement uses TRBV10-1 and TRBJ1-1; TRBD1 matches 9 bases. Germline values: CDR1 WNHNN, CDR2 SYGVQD (reference sequence). This CDR3 region has 13 residues. V dropped 7 bases and J dropped 5; count of bases not matched to a gene: 5. This CDR3 is CASKQGAGTEAFF. DNA for the CDR3: TGCGCCAGCAAACAGGGGGCAGGGACTGAAGCTTTCTTT.

This clonotype occurred many times. The J gene is TRBJ2-7, the V gene TRBV7-9, with a weak D call TRBD1 (6 bases). The CDR3 has 14 amino acids. Germline V gene lookup returns CDR1 SEHNR and CDR2 FQNEAQ (reference sequence). V gave up 4 bases and J gave up 1 base, with 11 bases separating them. In nucleotides, the CDR3 is TGTGCCAGCAGCTCTAACAGGGTTTCCTACGAGCAGTACTTC. Translation gives CASSSNRVSYEQYF.

Many counts were recorded for this clonotype. The chain links TRBV13 to TRBJ1-2, with D perhaps matching TRBD1 (5 bases). The CDR3 totals 15 residues. Germline CDR1 is PRHDT and CDR2 is FYEKMQ (reference sequence). Trimming took 7 bases from V and 4 from J, leaving 19 bases between them. CDR3 coding DNA: TGTGCCAGCAACACCCGAGGAAGGGACTTCTATGGCTACACCTTC. Translating gives CASNTRGRDFYGYTF.

Ten or more counts support this clonotype. The J gene is TRBJ1-1, the V gene TRBV7-8, with D unclear. V shed 0 bases and J shed 1 base, with 9 bases lying between them. The CDR3 is made up of 15 amino acids. Looked up from germline, CDR1 is SGHVS and CDR2 is FQNEAQ. The CDR3 bases are TGTGCCAGCAGCTTAGCTCAGGCCGGGAACACTGAAGCTTTCTTT. It codes for CASSLAQAGNTEAFF.

The rearrangement joins TRBV29-1 to TRBJ2-7, with 8 nucleotides matching TRBD2. The junction had 16 bases not matched to a gene; V was cut back by 5 bases and J by 7 bases. The germline V gene has CDR1 SQVTM and CDR2 ANQGSEA. The CDR3 is made up of 15 amino acids. The CDR3 nucleotides read TGCAGCGTTCCCCGCCTTACGGGAGGGCCGGGGGAGCAGTACTTC. This translates into CSVPRLTGGPGEQYF.

With regard to this clonotype: Just one base apart from a much larger clone, this may be a read error. The chain is built from TRBV10-3 and TRBJ1-1, with D hard to call. Per the germline V gene, CDR1 is ENHRY and CDR2 is SYGVKD. Trimming pared 3 bases from V and 0 bases from J, leaving 14 bases between. This CDR3 is 16 amino acids long. CDR3 region: CAISDSFTLMNTEAFF. The DNA for the CDR3 is TGTGCCATCAGTGACTCGTTCACGTTAATGAACACTGAAGCTTTCTTT.

This clonotype was counted a few times. This chain connects TRBV7-2 to TRBJ2-3; 7 positions match TRBD1. V lost 5 bases to trimming and J lost 15 bases; unmatched junction nucleotides: 11. The CDR3 contains 12 residues. The germline V gene encodes CDR1 SGHTA and CDR2 FQGNSA. The CDR3 DNA follows: TGTGCCAGCAGCCCCTATACCGGGACAGATTATTTT. This gives the protein CASSPYTGTDYF.

This clonotype has ten or more counts. V usage is TRBV7-9 and J usage is TRBJ2-5; D is ambiguous. V lost 5 bases and J 2 bases, leaving 3 bases between the germline ends. This CDR3 region has 11 residues. The germline V gene encodes CDR1 SEHNR and CDR2 FQNEAQ (reference sequence). In DNA, the CDR3 is TGTGCCAGCAGCCAACAAGAGACCCAGTACTTC. Its translation is CASSQQETQYF.

V and J are TRBV7-3 and TRBJ2-2, with 7 nucleotides matching TRBD1. The ends lost 6 bases at V and 10 bases at J; junction bases unmatched: 11. The germline V gene has CDR1 SGHTA and CDR2 FQGTGA. This CDR3 spans 14 amino acids. CDR3 in amino acids: CASSGQRGRSELFF. The CDR3 DNA reads as TGTGCCAGCAGTGGCCAGAGGGGGCGGTCGGAGCTGTTTTTT.

This clonotype has just a few counts. The J gene is TRBJ2-2, the V gene TRBV12-3 or TRBV12-4; 12 nucleotides match TRBD2. V was pared by 4 bases and J by 6 bases, with 6 bases of the junction left unmatched. CDR3 length equals 16 residues. CDR3 nucleotide sequence: TGTGCCAGCAGTTCCCGAACTAGCGGGGGGCCCGGGGAGCTGTTTTTT. It specifies CASSSRTSGGPGELFF.

The CDR3 loop is CSVFDRTRKETQYF. CDR3 sequence (DNA): TGCAGCGTTTTTGACAGGACACGCAAAGAGACCCAGTACTTC. J is TRBJ2-5 and V is TRBV29-1; D possibly corresponds to TRBD1 (6 bases). V was pared by 5 bases and J by 3 bases, with 16 bases between. Germline lookup yields CDR1 SQVTM and CDR2 ANQGSEA. This CDR3 has 14 residues.

Turning to this clonotype: Given a much more abundant clone one base away, this may be a read error. The CDR3 carries no conserved terminal phenylalanine or tryptophan, so it likely arises from a read error. V usage is TRBV12-3 or TRBV12-4 and J usage is TRBJ1-1; the D is unclear. The CDR3 consists of 14 residues. Trimming took off 4 bases at V and 0 bases at J, with 9 bases between the two ends. The CDR3 region is CASSSSPLNTEAFS. CDR3 sequence (DNA): TGTGCCAGCAGTTCCTCCCCCTTGAACACTGAAGCTTTCTCT.

Of note for this clonotype: It is likely a read error, because the conserved phenylalanine at the end of the CDR3 is missing. CDR3 sequence (DNA): TGCAGTGCTAGAGAGGGACTAGCGGGAGATAACAAAGAAGAGACCCAGTACTCC. Translation: CSAREGLAGDNKEETQYS. This chain links TRBV20-1 with TRBJ2-5; TRBD2 matches 14 bases. The CDR3 runs 18 residues. Trimming took 0 bases from V and 3 from J; bases not matched to a gene: 9. Germline V gene data show CDR1 as DFQATT and CDR2 as SNEGSKA (reference sequence).

This clonotype was counted a few times. J is TRBJ2-5 and V is TRBV19; 12 bases agree with TRBD1. From germline, CDR1 is LNHDA and CDR2 SQIVND (reference sequence). Unmatched junction bases numbered 9, after V lost 5 bases and J lost 11 bases. The CDR3 loop spans 14 amino acids. CDR3 in DNA: TGTGCCAGTAGTGCCGGGACAGGGGGCAATGAGCAGTACTTC. Its translation is CASSAGTGGNEQYF.

This sequence joins TRBV7-4 and TRBJ2-3, with 7 bases that match TRBD1. The CDR3 is 14 residues long. Germline CDR1 is SGHVT and CDR2 is SQSDAQ. The junction had 6 bases not matched to a gene; V was cut back by 7 bases and J by 2 bases. For the CDR3, the DNA is TGTGCCAGCATGCCGGGACAGAACACAGATACGCAGTATTTT. Translated, it gives CASMPGQNTDTQYF.

This sequence joins TRBV11-2 and TRBJ1-1; D is unclear. Trimming stripped 3 bases from V and 11 bases from J, with 10 bases between. CDR1 is SGHAT and CDR2 is FQNNGV in the germline V gene. The CDR3 sequence is 11 residues long. For the CDR3, the DNA is TGTGCCAGCAGCTTCCAGCGGGTGGCTTTCTTT. It yields the protein CASSFQRVAFF.

The chain couples TRBV10-3 to TRBJ1-2, with 8 bases that match TRBD1. Trimming removed 3 bases from V and 6 bases from J; junction bases left unmatched: 3. The CDR3 covers 13 residues. Germline V gene sequence: CDR1 ENHRY, CDR2 SYGVKD. In DNA form, the CDR3 reads TGTGCCATCAGTGAAGGACAGGGAGATGGCTACACCTTC. Its translation: CAISEGQGDGYTF.

The chain uses TRBV29-1 and TRBJ2-7; possible D gene TRBD1, 6 bases. From germline, CDR1 is SQVTM and CDR2 ANQGSEA. V lost 0 bases to trimming and J lost 5 bases, with 8 bases between them. This CDR3 has 12 residues. The CDR3 sequence is CSVEEGAHEQYF. As DNA, the CDR3 is TGCAGCGTTGAAGAGGGGGCCCACGAGCAGTACTTC.

This clonotype was recorded at least ten times. The rearrangement joins TRBV5-6 to TRBJ1-1; no clear D gene. Germline V CDR1 and CDR2: SGHDT, YYEEEE. The germline V and J ends were trimmed by 1 base and 0 bases, with 7 bases remaining between them. The length of the CDR3 is 14 residues. CDR3 region: CASSLSTMNTEAFF. CDR3 DNA sequence: TGTGCCAGCAGCTTGAGTACCATGAACACTGAAGCTTTCTTT.

This sequence joins TRBV12-3 or TRBV12-4 and TRBJ2-7, with D possibly matching TRBD2 (6 bases). The CDR3 sequence is 15 residues long. V was pared by 4 bases and J by 2 bases, with 15 bases between. The CDR3 reads CASSSSGLKTYEQYF. The CDR3 nucleotides are TGTGCCAGCAGTTCCTCCGGACTAAAAACCTACGAGCAGTACTTC.

The chain couples TRBV6-5 to TRBJ2-5, with D unclear. Germline-derived CDR1 and CDR2 are MNHEY and SVGAGI. CDR3 length equals 13 residues. Trimming cost V 5 bases and J 9 bases, with 16 bases left between them. The CDR3 region is CASSKGTNQPQYF. CDR3 nucleotides: TGTGCCAGCAGTAAGGGAACGAATCAGCCCCAGTACTTC.